The 3 T cell receptor beta chains listed next were all sequenced from one sample in a study of T cell responses to AZD1222 COVID-19 vaccine. The data were produced by immunoSEQ multiplex PCR, yet TCRdb's version contains in-frame clones alone and is incomplete. Here the sample spans around 160,000 clones, about 90% being singletons. Sequenced material: peripheral blood, taken 28 days after the second AZD1222 dose. Receptor source: an adult who received the AZD1222 COVID-19 vaccine.

V is TRBV3-1 (or the pseudogene TRBV3-2) and J is TRBJ1-1, with 8 nucleotides matching TRBD1. Germline CDR1 LGHDT, CDR2 YNNKEL (reference sequence). The length of the CDR3 is 14 residues. V lost 5 bases and J lost 1; bases outside the gene matches: 3. CDR3 amino acids: CASSVGTGNTEAFF. CDR3 sequence (DNA): TGTGCCAGCAGCGTAGGGACAGGGAACACTGAAGCTTTCTTT.

The J gene is TRBJ1-2, the V gene TRBV3-1 (or the pseudogene TRBV3-2); no clear D. Trimming removed 0 bases from V and 8 bases from J, with 22 bases in between. Germline CDR1 and CDR2: LGHDT and YNNKEL (reference sequence). This CDR3 contains 17 residues. CDR3: CASSQDLSGGRRGGYTF. The CDR3 nucleotides read TGTGCCAGCAGCCAAGATCTGTCGGGAGGCAGACGAGGCGGCTACACCTTC.

The V call is TRBV7-2, the J call TRBJ1-3; D is uncertain. CDR1 is SGHTA, CDR2 FQGNSA, per germline. Deletions cut 1 base from V and 0 bases from J, with 10 bases between. The CDR3 has 16 residues. CDR3 sequence reads: CASSLEEASSGNTIYF. CDR3 nucleotide sequence: TGTGCCAGCAGCTTAGAGGAGGCGAGCTCTGGAAACACCATATATTTT.